Below, 8 T cell receptor beta chains from the same sample are listed, as sequenced in a study of chemoradiotherapy in HPV16-positive cancers. Data came from immunoSEQ multiplex PCR; TCRdb stores just in-frame clones and leaves some out. The table lists approximately 12,000 clones, 85% to 90% of them singletons. Specimen: blood, collected from a patient who underwent chemoradiotherapy. Receptors were obtained from a human donor with HPV-associated anogenital cancer.

This chain joins TRBV7-2 and TRBJ2-3; 7 bases agree with TRBD1. The CDR3 loop spans 14 amino acids. V lost 3 bases and J lost 0; bases outside the gene matches: 0. Germline assignment: CDR1 SGHTA and CDR2 FQGNSA. The chain's CDR3 is CASSLTGSTDTQYF. The CDR3 region has the DNA TGTGCCAGCAGCTTGACAGGGAGCACAGATACGCAGTATTTT.

The chain uses TRBV6-1 and TRBJ1-1; D is uncertain. The V and J ends lost 2 bases and 7 bases respectively, with 17 bases between them. The CDR3 is made up of 15 amino acids. Germline loops: CDR1 MNHNS, CDR2 SASEGT. In nucleotides, the CDR3 is TGTGCCAGCAGTGAAATTGGTCGGTCAACGGATGAAGCTTTCTTT. Its protein is CASSEIGRSTDEAFF.

This sequence joins TRBV27 and TRBJ1-6; TRBD1 is a possible D gene (6 bases). Deletions cut 5 bases from V and 6 bases from J, with 17 bases between. In germline, CDR1 is MNHEY, CDR2 SMNVEV (reference sequence). The CDR3 has 16 residues. The CDR3 sequence: CASSLGGPGGNSPLHF. The DNA for the CDR3 is TGTGCCAGCAGTCTCGGGGGGCCGGGGGGTAATTCACCCCTCCACTTT.

This chain joins TRBV28 and TRBJ2-1; 8 bases map to TRBD1. V shed 5 bases and J 7 bases; nucleotides not matched to a gene: 7. The germline V gene has CDR1 MDHEN and CDR2 SYDVKM. CDR3 length: 14 residues. The CDR3 coding sequence is TGTGCCAGCAGTAACGCAGGGGGCTTTAATGAGCAGTTCTTC. This codes for CASSNAGGFNEQFF.

The gene calls are TRBV30 and TRBJ1-5; 9 positions match TRBD1. The CDR3 runs 13 residues. V was pared by 5 bases and J by 6 bases, with 5 bases of the junction left unmatched. CDR1 is GTSNPN and CDR2 is SVGIG in the germline V gene (reference sequence). This CDR3 is CAWGGQGGQPQHF. In nucleotides, the CDR3 is TGTGCCTGGGGGGGACAGGGCGGTCAGCCCCAGCATTTT.

This chain connects TRBV5-1 to TRBJ2-5, with 7 bases identical to TRBD1. V was clipped by 1 base and J by 0 bases; unmatched bases: 3. This CDR3 contains 15 residues. Germline CDR1 SGHRS, CDR2 YFSETQ. This CDR3 is CASSLRGLYQETQYF. The CDR3 DNA follows: TGCGCCAGCAGCTTGAGGGGGCTCTACCAAGAGACCCAGTACTTC.

The CDR3 DNA is TGTGCCAGCAGCACTAGCGGGGGGGCCGGCTACGAGCAGTACTTC. As protein: CASSTSGGAGYEQYF. The rearrangement joins TRBV25-1 to TRBJ2-7, with 13 bases aligning to TRBD2. The CDR3 is 15 amino acids. The V and J ends lost 6 bases and 3 bases, in that order; junction bases with no gene match: 5. Germline V gives CDR1 MGHDK, CDR2 SYGVNS.

The chain employs TRBV29-1 and TRBJ1-5; TRBD1 matches at 7 bases. Germline assignment: CDR1 SQVTM and CDR2 ANQGSEA. The CDR3 sequence is 14 residues long. The J segment lost 4 bases and the V segment lost 6 bases, leaving 9 bases of the junction unmatched. CDR3 protein: CSVAGTDMNQPQHF. Here the CDR3 DNA reads TGCAGCGTAGCCGGGACAGACATGAATCAGCCCCAGCATTTT.